This T cell receptor beta chain is drawn from a study of blood T cell repertoires in COVID-19 (TCRdb year 2020). For the study in its entirety: The collaborator samples originated in the United States, Italy and Spain and spanned the acute and convalescent phases of COVID-19. The material from the prospective study consisted of cDNA or gDNA derived from T cells, B-cell-depleted T cells, or PBMCs. Deeply sampled blood TCRbeta repertoires from subjects exposed to, actively infected with, or recovered from COVID-19 were included in the dataset. The repertoires were released in a freely available public database intended as a resource for research on the immune response to SARS-CoV-2. Samples came from the ongoing ImmuneRACE study (first 160 participants) plus 1,254 subjects from 6 global collaborators. The sample metadata nearly always contained a de-identified subject ID, COVID-19 status, age in years and sex. Where available, HLA class I and class II types were obtained from metadata supplied by the sample provider rather than from assay-based typing.

On the study overall, not on this receptor specifically: How much clinical and demographic metadata was included differed by source and by participant, and the metadata was provided uncurated.

Notes on this clone: Its cognate antigen has yet to be identified. No base quality values were provided; no much bigger clone lies one nucleotide off.

Collaborating institutions collected whole blood in K2EDTA tubes following their own protocols. For TCRbeta analysis, collaborators shipped samples as frozen whole blood, isolated PBMCs, or DNA extracted from either of those sample types. CDR1 and CDR2, looked up from the germline V gene, are SGHTA and FQGNSA. The CDR3 contains 16 residues, cysteine and phenylalanine counted. Of the read, only the CDR3 DNA is kept; its 48 bases are in frame from base 1. V is cut by 5 bases and J by 4 bases, and the space between the germline ends is 17 bases. TCRbeta CDR3 regions were amplified from genomic DNA by means of the immunoSEQ Assay, a bias-controlled multiplex PCR. As for how the authors treated the data: The number of nucleated cells in each sample was estimated from the amplification of reference gene primers within the assay. To quantify the absolute abundance of each unique TCRbeta CDR3 rearrangement, sequence reads were collapsed and filtered. For each sample, productive Simpson clonality was calculated by taking the square root of Simpson's diversity index across productive rearrangements. TCRdb took over this immuneACCESS table, retaining in-frame rearrangements with V and J assigned. Such tables are incomplete; in checked studies, under half of the missing clones stem from an unresolved V gene, and the remainder is unexplained. That table is the source of V, J and clone size, and D and trimming were worked out from the DNA. Here the sample has some 45,000 clones; approximately 91% occur a single time. The ten largest clones add up to less than 3% of the sample.

The sample was peripheral blood. The rearranged segments are TRBV7-2 and TRBJ2-2, with TRBD2 as a weak D call on 6 bases. This sequence was found in a human donor in a cohort sampled during active COVID-19. The CDR3 in this case is CASSQNPGLLTGELFF. The nucleotides are TGTGCCAGCAGCCAAAACCCGGGACTTCTCACCGGGGAGCTGTTTTTT. The full variable domain, completed from the reference TRBV7-2 and TRBJ2-2 proteins outside the CDR3, reads GAGVSQSPSNKVTEKGKDVELRCDPISGHTALYWYRQSLGQGLEFLIYFQGNSAPDKSGLPSDRFSAERTGGSVSTLTIQRTQQEDSAVYLCASSQNPGLLTGELFFGEGSRLTVL.